One sample yielded the 14 T cell receptor beta chains listed below, sequenced in a study of CD8 T cells in ankylosing spondylitis. No antigens are known for them. MiXCR was run by TCRdb on the 5' RACE reads, yielding one entry per CDR3 protein. The data show some 840,000 distinct CDR3 sequences, 12% seen once. Findings of the study overall: Roughly eight highly homologous variants formed a TCR beta motif that appeared characteristic of ankylosing spondylitis blood.

Sequencing was performed on blood, either unsorted or a sorted T cell fraction (not recorded which). Receptors originate from a male donor with ankylosing spondylitis.

This clonotype has a handful of counts. CDR3 bases: TGCAGCGCCCGGGCAGCGAATGGCTACGAGCAGTACTTC. This translates into CSARAANGYEQYF. The V call is TRBV29-1, the J call TRBJ2-7; D is undetermined. Germline CDR1 reads SQVTM; CDR2 reads ANQGSEA. The CDR3 has 13 residues. Trimming shortened V by 7 bases and J by 3 bases, and 16 bases separated the two germline ends.

This clonotype showed up just a few times. CDR3 coding DNA: TGTGCCACGGGCAGGTTGGGTCAGCCCCAGCATTTT. Translating gives CATGRLGQPQHF. V usage is TRBV15 and J usage is TRBJ1-5, with D hard to call. CDR3 length: 12 residues. CDR1 LNHNV and CDR2 YYDKDF come from the germline V gene (reference sequence). V shed 9 bases and J shed 6 bases, with 12 bases lying between them.

This clonotype came up many times. The chain has TRBV29-1 and TRBJ2-7; D unclear. V gave up 4 bases and J gave up 5 bases, with 18 bases separating them. The CDR3 runs to 14 residues. The germline CDR1 and CDR2 sequences are SQVTM and ANQGSEA. Here the CDR3 reads CSVGGRVGLNEQYF. CDR3 nucleotides: TGCAGCGTTGGTGGGCGCGTCGGTTTGAACGAGCAGTACTTC.

This clonotype has more than one count but fewer than ten. The chain couples TRBV5-5 to TRBJ2-1, with D maybe TRBD2 (6 bases). The CDR3 has 12 amino acids. Trimming removed 0 bases at V and 14 bases at J, with 12 bases between. CDR1 and CDR2 (germline): SGHKS, YYEKEE (reference sequence). The CDR3 loop reads CASSLVSGVEFF. The CDR3 DNA reads as TGTGCCAGCAGCTTGGTATCGGGAGTCGAGTTCTTC.

V gene TRBV7-9 combines with J gene TRBJ2-1; D unresolved. V gave up 1 base and J gave up 7 bases, with 11 bases separating them. The CDR3 runs to 14 residues. CDR1 is SEHNR, CDR2 FQNEAQ, per germline (reference sequence). The CDR3 here is CASSLVGWGNEQFF. The CDR3 region has the DNA TGTGCCAGCAGCTTAGTTGGCTGGGGAAATGAGCAGTTCTTC.

This clonotype was detected only a few times. The chain has TRBV6-5 and TRBJ2-3, with D tentatively TRBD2 (6 bases). The CDR3 runs to 16 residues. Germline V gene sequence: CDR1 MNHEY, CDR2 SVGAGI. Deletions cut 0 bases from V and 2 bases from J, with 12 bases between. CDR3 sequence reads: CASSYSFRGNTDTQYF. As DNA, the CDR3 is TGTGCCAGCAGTTACTCGTTCCGGGGGAACACAGATACGCAGTATTTT.

This clonotype was seen only a few times. V usage is TRBV5-6 and J usage is TRBJ2-7; no reliable D call. CDR1 SGHDT and CDR2 YYEEEE come from the germline V gene. The germline V and J ends were trimmed by 1 base and 3 bases, with 8 bases remaining between them. This CDR3 spans 13 amino acids. In DNA, the CDR3 is TGTGCCAGCAGCTTGAGAAGGAACTACGAGCAGTACTTC. It translates to CASSLRRNYEQYF. The variable domain in full, with the rest retrieved from reference TRBV5-6 and TRBJ2-7, is DAGVTQSPTHLIKTRGQQVTLRCSPKSGHDTVSWYQQALGQGPQFIFQYYEEEERQRGNFPDRFSGHQFPNYSSELNVNALLLGDSALYLCASSLRRNYEQYFGPGTRLTVT.

V and J are TRBV12-3 or TRBV12-4 and TRBJ1-6; a weak D match, TRBD1 (5 bases). This CDR3 is built from 13 residues. Trimming took off 6 bases at V and 9 bases at J, with 12 bases between the two ends. The chain's CDR3 is CASSRDGLSPLHF. CDR3 nucleotides: TGTGCCAGCAGCCGGGACGGACTTTCACCCCTCCACTTT.

The sample holds a few counts of this clonotype. The CDR3 DNA follows: TGCAGTGCTAGAGACGCAGCCTACAATGAGCAGTTCTTC. Translated, it gives CSARDAAYNEQFF. V usage is TRBV20-1 and J usage is TRBJ2-1; D gene uncertain. The CDR3 contains 13 residues. Germline CDR1 is DFQATT and CDR2 is SNEGSKA (reference sequence). The germline V and J ends were trimmed by 0 bases and 2 bases, with 5 bases remaining between them.

This clonotype appeared many times. This rearrangement joins TRBV20-1 to TRBJ2-3, with D possibly being TRBD1 or TRBD2 (5 bases each). There are 13 residues in the CDR3. Germline assignment: CDR1 DFQATT and CDR2 SNEGSKA (reference sequence). V lost 6 bases and J 4 bases, leaving 14 bases between the germline ends. CDR3 region: CSAPGPIADTQYF. The DNA of the CDR3 is TGCAGTGCCCCGGGGCCCATAGCAGATACGCAGTATTTT.

The V call is TRBV6-1, the J call TRBJ2-7; no clear D. V was shortened by 1 base and J by 0 bases, with 10 bases between the two germline ends. CDR3 size: 15 residues. The germline V gene encodes CDR1 MNHNS and CDR2 SASEGT. The CDR3 DNA sequence: TGTGCCAGCAGTGAAGTGATCGGAAGCTCCTACGAGCAGTACTTC. Its protein is CASSEVIGSSYEQYF.

This rearrangement joins TRBV6-1 to TRBJ1-2; maybe TRBD1 (5 bases). Germline CDR1 and CDR2: MNHNS and SASEGT. The V gene lost 7 bases and the J gene lost 4 bases, with 19 bases spanning the gap. CDR3 length: 15 amino acids. CDR3 nucleotides: TGTGCCAGCATCGAAAGTATCGGGACGGTCTATGGCTACACCTTC. It specifies CASIESIGTVYGYTF.

This clonotype came up a few times. CDR3 bases: TGTGCCAGTACCCGGTTCGGAGAGACCCAGTACTTC. Its protein product is CASTRFGETQYF. The chain recombines TRBV6-6 with TRBJ2-5; unclear D gene. The V and J ends lost 9 bases and 4 bases respectively, with 12 bases between them. The CDR3 loop spans 12 amino acids. CDR1 is MNHNY and CDR2 is SVGAGI in the germline V gene (reference sequence).

Here the CDR3 DNA reads TGCAGTGCTAGAGCCCCGGGGGGGAACGAGCAGTACTTC. Its translation: CSARAPGGNEQYF. The chain links TRBV20-1 to TRBJ2-7; 8 bases match TRBD2. Germline V CDR1 and CDR2: DFQATT, SNEGSKA (reference sequence). The CDR3 has 13 residues. The V gene end was trimmed by 1 base and the J gene end by 5 bases; junction bases not matched to a gene: 4.